These 15 T cell receptor beta chains originate from one sample sequenced in a study of blood T cell repertoires in COVID-19. This table comes from immunoSEQ multiplex PCR, and its TCRdb copy is limited to in-frame clones, with some not included. Of around 70,000 clones in the sample, around four fifths were seen once. The sample taken for sequencing was peripheral blood. The origin of the receptors is a human donor in a cohort sampled during active COVID-19.

This sequence joins TRBV27 and TRBJ1-5; 8 nucleotides align to TRBD1. Germline assignment: CDR1 MNHEY and CDR2 SMNVEV (reference sequence). The CDR3 is made up of 13 amino acids. V shed 6 bases, J shed 4 bases, and the junction held 2 bases outside the gene matches. CDR3 loop: CASRDRENQPQHF. The CDR3 nucleotides are TGTGCCAGCAGGGACAGGGAGAATCAGCCCCAGCATTTT.

This sequence joins TRBV7-9 and TRBJ2-7, with D possibly matching TRBD1 (5 bases). V was cut by 6 bases and J by 4 bases, with 16 bases left in between. CDR3 length equals 14 residues. The germline CDR1 and CDR2 sequences are SEHNR and FQNEAQ (reference sequence). The CDR3 region has the DNA TGTGCCAGCAGACCCACCCGACAGTCTTACGAGCAGTACTTC. Protein: CASRPTRQSYEQYF.

This clone has only one observation. CDR3 in DNA: TGTGCCAGCTCGCCCGACAGAACTGGAAACACCATATATTTT. Protein: CASSPDRTGNTIYF. The chain joins TRBV18 to TRBJ1-3, with D maybe TRBD1 (5 bases). The V end lost 6 bases, the J end lost 2 bases, and 11 bases lay between the germline ends. CDR3 length: 14 residues. Germline CDR1 reads KGHSH; CDR2 reads LQKENI.

The chain is built from TRBV7-2 and TRBJ2-7; perhaps TRBD1 as D (5 bases). This CDR3 has 19 amino acids. Germline-derived CDR1 and CDR2 are SGHTA and FQGNSA. Trimming took 6 bases from V and 2 from J, leaving 29 bases between them. The CDR3 DNA reads TGTGCCAGCAGAAGCCCGCCCCAAAACAGGCGGATTACAACCTACGAGCAGTACTTC. This codes for CASRSPPQNRRITTYEQYF.

The CDR3 here is CASSPGGVYEQYF. The CDR3 DNA sequence: TGCGCCAGCAGCCCCGGGGGGGTTTACGAGCAGTACTTC. This chain links TRBV5-1 with TRBJ2-7, with 8 bases lining up with TRBD2. In germline, CDR1 is SGHRS, CDR2 YFSETQ. The ends lost 4 bases at V and 4 bases at J; junction bases unmatched: 4. The CDR3 extends over 13 amino acids.

The V call is TRBV28, the J call TRBJ2-6, with 11 bases aligning to TRBD1. CDR3 size: 16 residues. V was clipped by 6 bases and J by 2 bases; unmatched bases: 3. The germline V gene encodes CDR1 MDHEN and CDR2 SYDVKM. Written as DNA, the CDR3 is TGTGCCAGCAGAAGGGACAGGGGGGCTGGGGCCAACGTCCTGACTTTC. Protein: CASRRDRGAGANVLTF.

In its sample, this clone was seen a few times. The rearrangement joins TRBV7-9 to TRBJ1-1; D gene unclear. The CDR3 consists of 13 residues. CDR1 and CDR2 (germline): SEHNR, FQNEAQ (reference sequence). The ends were cut back, 4 bases at V and 4 bases at J, with 10 bases in the middle. The CDR3 sequence: CASSYPGSTEAFF. Here the CDR3 DNA reads TGTGCCAGCAGCTACCCCGGGAGCACTGAAGCTTTCTTT. The full variable domain, with the rest looked up from reference TRBV7-9 and TRBJ1-1, is DTGVSQNPRHKITKRGQNVTFRCDPISEHNRLYWYRQTLGQGPEFLTYFQNEAQLEKSRLLSDRFSAERPKGSFSTLEIQRTEQGDSAMYLCASSYPGSTEAFFGQGTRLTVV.

This chain links TRBV6-5 with TRBJ2-7, with 9 bases that match TRBD2. After removal of 6 bases from V and 3 bases from J, the junction contained 9 bases not matched to a gene. The CDR3 consists of 15 residues. Germline V lookup: CDR1 MNHEY, CDR2 SVGAGI. Written as DNA, the CDR3 is TGTGCCAGCAGCCCGGGGTTAGCGGGAGTCTACGAGCAGTACTTC. Translation: CASSPGLAGVYEQYF.

The chain couples TRBV3-1 (or the pseudogene TRBV3-2) to TRBJ1-5; D unclear. With 3 bases removed from V and 0 bases from J, the gap between germline ends came to 6 bases. This CDR3 has 14 amino acids. Germline V gives CDR1 LGHDT, CDR2 YNNKEL (reference sequence). Here the CDR3 DNA reads TGTGCCAGCAGCCACCTATATAGCAATCAGCCCCAGCATTTT. Its protein is CASSHLYSNQPQHF.

This chain links TRBV28 with TRBJ2-5; 10 nucleotides align to TRBD1. CDR1 is MDHEN, CDR2 SYDVKM, per germline. CDR3 length: 14 residues. After removal of 5 bases from V and 7 bases from J, the junction contained 7 bases not matched to a gene. CDR3 DNA sequence: TGTGCCAGCAGTCTCGACAGGGGGCAGTGGACCCAGTACTTC. This encodes CASSLDRGQWTQYF.

There are a few counts of this clone. This sequence joins TRBV29-1 and TRBJ2-2; tentative D call: TRBD2 (7 bases). The CDR3 contains 16 residues. CDR1 and CDR2 (germline): SQVTM, ANQGSEA. Deletions cut 2 bases from V and 0 bases from J, with 13 bases between. CDR3 bases: TGCAGCGTTGAACCGGGGGGCGGGACGAACACCGGGGAGCTGTTTTTT. This encodes CSVEPGGGTNTGELFF.

There are a few counts of this clone. V and J are TRBV28 and TRBJ2-7, with 8 bases that match TRBD2. CDR1 and CDR2 from the germline V gene are MDHEN and SYDVKM. J lost 5 bases, V lost 6 bases, and 12 bases had no gene match. The CDR3 has 15 residues. CDR3 coding DNA: TGTGCCAGCAGGCCCGTGCTCGGGGGGGCCCACGAGCAGTACTTC. This sequence encodes CASRPVLGGAHEQYF.

The chain combines TRBV12-3 or TRBV12-4 with TRBJ1-2; TRBD1 matches 11 bases. Trimming cost V 7 bases and J 7 bases; bases outside gene matches: 5. The CDR3 extends over 13 amino acids. The CDR3 reads CASNKGTGGGYTF. Written as DNA, the CDR3 is TGTGCCAGCAACAAGGGGACAGGGGGTGGCTACACCTTC.

A few counts support this clone. The rearrangement joins TRBV21-1 to TRBJ2-7; TRBD1 is the table's D call, not checked against the DNA. TRBV21-1 is recorded as a pseudogene. CDR3 length equals 15 residues. CDR3: CASTLVWDRGDEQYF. In nucleotides, the CDR3 is TGTGCCAGCACCCTCGTGTGGGACAGGGGGGACGAGCAGTACTTC.

The gene calls are TRBV30 and TRBJ2-7; 8 nucleotides match TRBD1. The V segment lost 3 bases and the J segment 3 bases; nucleotides outside the gene matches: 4. Germline values: CDR1 GTSNPN, CDR2 SVGIG (reference sequence). The CDR3 runs to 13 residues. CDR3 region: CAWSPGGRYEQYF. Here the CDR3 DNA reads TGTGCCTGGAGCCCAGGGGGCCGCTACGAGCAGTACTTC. The full variable domain, completed using reference TRBV30 and TRBJ2-7, is SQTIHQWPATLVQPVGSPLSLECTVEGTSNPNLYWYRQAAGRGLQLLFYSVGIGQISSEVPQNLSASRPQDRQFILSSKKLLLSDSGFYLCAWSPGGRYEQYFGPGTRLTVT.